This T cell receptor (beta chain) was captured by sequencing in a study of T cells expressing NK-cell markers. Findings and caveats of the study: Expanded clones of NKG2C+ T cells had an unclear HCMV specificity. Top CD8+ clonotypes included the dominant CD3+CD56+NKG2C+ clonotypes in several donors.

Germline CDR1 is LNHNV and CDR2 is YYDKDF (reference sequence). The CDR3 is made up of 18 amino acids. UMI-tagged 5'RACE template switching yielded the TCR beta cDNA. TCRdb reworked the 5' RACE reads into one entry per CDR3 protein, no DNA. The record lists 150,000 or so distinct CDR3 sequences, of which the ten most abundant hold 37%. With regard to this clonotype: Its antigen is currently unknown.

The sample comprised blood T cells: a sorted CD56 or NKG2C T cell subset, CD4+ or CD8+ T cells, or bulk PBMC T cells (not recorded which). The sequence derives from a woman aged 45-65 years in good health. The J gene is TRBJ2-4, the V gene TRBV15; TCRdb designates TRBD1, a call that cannot be tested without DNA. The CDR3 region is CATSRDLKGIEAKNIQYF. Supplemented by reference TRBV15 and TRBJ2-4, the full variable domain reads DAMVIQNPRYQVTQFGKPVTLSCSQTLNHNVMYWYQQKSSQAPKLLFHYYDKDFNNEADTPDNFQSRRPNTSFCFLDIRSPGLGDTAMYLCATSRDLKGIEAKNIQYFGAGTRLSVL.